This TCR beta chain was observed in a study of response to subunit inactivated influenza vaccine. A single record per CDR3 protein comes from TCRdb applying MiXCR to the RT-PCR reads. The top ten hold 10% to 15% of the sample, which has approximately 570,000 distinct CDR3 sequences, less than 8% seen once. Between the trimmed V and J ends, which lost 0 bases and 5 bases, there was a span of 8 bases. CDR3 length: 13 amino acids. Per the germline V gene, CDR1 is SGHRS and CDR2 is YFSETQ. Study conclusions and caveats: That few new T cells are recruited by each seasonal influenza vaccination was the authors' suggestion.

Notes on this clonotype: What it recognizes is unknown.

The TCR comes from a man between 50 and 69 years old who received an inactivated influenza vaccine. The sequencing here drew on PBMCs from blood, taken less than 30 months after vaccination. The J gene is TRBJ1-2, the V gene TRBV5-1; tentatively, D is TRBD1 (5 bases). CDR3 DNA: TGCGCCAGCAGCTTGGGCAGGGAATATGGCTACACCTTC. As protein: CASSLGREYGYTF.